This T cell receptor beta chain was recovered during a study of CXCR3-negative and CXCR3-positive naive CD8 T cells. Study-level background: The total count of TRB reads reached around 140 million, and each library contributed about 1.5 +/- 0.3 million. Study-wide findings and caveats: For memory CD8+ cells diversity was much lower, but both naive subsets had comparably high diversity. Higher TRB CDR3 hydrophobicity marked CXCR3-positive naive cells relative to CXCR3-negative naive cells.

The study made its TRB cDNA libraries by 5' RACE, adding UMI labels. TCRdb processed the 5' RACE reads again and assigns one entry to each CDR3 protein, with no DNA. The sample includes some 130,000 distinct CDR3 sequences. The germline gives CDR1 SEHNR, CDR2 FQNEAQ (reference sequence). This CDR3 has 14 residues. Triplicate sorts of 290,000 or so cells per CD8+ subset. Naive CD8+ T cells had a CD45RO-CCR7+CD27+CD95- phenotype. A remark on this clonotype: The target antigen is unknown.

The receptor was derived from a human donor in good health. Some clones in this sample may be carry-over from other donors' samples. The chain has TRBV7-9 and TRBJ2-1; TCRdb's D call of TRBD2 is untestable without DNA. Sample: naive CXCR3+ CD8+ T cells from blood. Subset here: CD45RO-CCR7+CD27+CD95- naive CD8+ T cells expressing CXCR3 (TNR3+). CDR3 sequence: CASSPDLAGGEQFF.